This record concerns one TCR beta chain sequence. This entry comes from a study of long-term antiretroviral therapy in people with HIV. The authors ran the immunoSEQ assay, v3.0, at survey level. The protocol was immunoSEQ multiplex PCR, while the TCRdb copy is restricted to in-frame clones and leaves out a portion. The sample yields about 35,000 clones, 65% to 75% seen once. Germline V gene lookup returns CDR1 SNHLY and CDR2 FYNNEI. The V end was cut by 5 bases, the J end by 4 bases, with 12 bases between. The CDR3 totals 13 residues. The specimen was unsorted PBMCs, collected 3 years after starting antiretroviral therapy. V gene TRBV2 combines with J gene TRBJ2-7, with TRBD2 as a possible D gene (5 bases). The clonotype comes from a man aged 45 to 65 with HIV. CDR3 sequence reads: CASSTDGLYEQYF. CDR3 sequence (DNA): TGTGCCAGCAGTACCGACGGACTGTACGAGCAGTACTTC.